The 27 T cell receptor beta chains in this list originate from one sample, sequenced in a study of blood T cell repertoires in COVID-19. Only in-frame clones appear in the TCRdb table, and some are missing; sequencing was by immunoSEQ multiplex PCR. The table includes hundreds of thousands of clones, 70% to 90% detected once. What was sequenced was PBMCs or T cells enriched from blood (not recorded which). These receptors were taken from a woman aged 35 to 49 who had recovered from COVID-19.

The chain has TRBV5-1 and TRBJ1-1; D not certain. The CDR3 consists of 13 residues. Trimming removed 1 base at V and 1 base at J, with 5 bases between. Germline loops: CDR1 SGHRS, CDR2 YFSETQ. CDR3 sequence reads: CASSLTENTEAFF. In nucleotides, the CDR3 is TGCGCCAGCAGCTTGACAGAGAACACTGAAGCTTTCTTT.

This clone was counted a single time. The chain recombines TRBV6-5 with TRBJ2-1; weak D call: TRBD1 (6 bases). CDR1 MNHEY and CDR2 SVGAGI come from the germline V gene. Trimming shortened V by 6 bases and J by 6 bases, and 18 bases separated the two germline ends. The CDR3 has 15 amino acids. CDR3 loop: CASRAQGKMSNEQFF. In nucleotides, the CDR3 is TGTGCCAGCAGGGCTCAGGGGAAAATGTCCAATGAGCAGTTCTTC.

V and J are TRBV11-2 and TRBJ2-1; 8 bases agree with TRBD2. V lost 0 bases to trimming and J lost 9 bases; unmatched junction nucleotides: 7. From germline, CDR1 is SGHAT and CDR2 FQNNGV. The CDR3 loop spans 15 amino acids. CDR3 DNA: TGTGCCAGCAGCTTAGACGGGGGGGGACGGCTTGAGCAGTTCTTC. The encoded protein is CASSLDGGGRLEQFF.

The count of this clone is one. The rearrangement uses TRBV5-1 and TRBJ2-7, with 10 bases that match TRBD1. Per germline, CDR1 SGHRS and CDR2 YFSETQ. The CDR3 covers 15 residues. J gave up 5 bases and V 0 bases, and 5 bases lay outside the gene matches. CDR3 protein: CASSLAGQGLDEQYF. As DNA, the CDR3 is TGCGCCAGCAGCTTGGCGGGACAGGGGCTAGACGAGCAGTACTTC.

The V and J genes are TRBV6-5 and TRBJ1-1, with unresolved D. The CDR3 is 15 amino acids. With 4 bases removed from V and 0 bases from J, the gap between germline ends came to 12 bases. The germline V gene has CDR1 MNHEY and CDR2 SVGAGI. Here the CDR3 DNA reads TGTGCCAGCAGTTCGGACTACAGCCTGAACACTGAAGCTTTCTTT. Amino acid sequence: CASSSDYSLNTEAFF.

This clone was counted a single time. One junction end does not reproduce the germline sequence, and a read error may be involved. The chain links TRBV7-2 to TRBJ1-5; D uncertain. This CDR3 has 15 residues. Looked up from germline, CDR1 is SGHTA and CDR2 is FQGNSA. The CDR3 bases are TGTGCCAGCAGATTAGGACTCAATAGCAATCAGCCCCAGCATTTT. As protein: CASRLGLNSNQPQHF.

Here the CDR3 reads CAWNPGQLNEKLFF. The CDR3 nucleotides read TGTGCCTGGAATCCGGGACAGCTTAATGAAAAACTGTTTTTT. The V gene is TRBV30, the J gene TRBJ1-4, with TRBD1 matching 7 bases. The CDR3 runs to 14 residues. Per germline, CDR1 GTSNPN and CDR2 SVGIG (reference sequence). After removal of 4 bases from V and 4 bases from J, the junction contained 6 bases not matched to a gene.

This chain joins TRBV7-2 and TRBJ1-2; perhaps TRBD1 as D (5 bases). From germline, CDR1 is SGHTA and CDR2 FQGNSA. The V and J ends lost 2 bases and 6 bases respectively, with 13 bases between them. This CDR3 has 14 residues. CDR3 residues: CASSLSNRQNGYTF. The CDR3 bases are TGTGCCAGCAGCTTATCCAATCGACAGAATGGCTACACCTTC.

The chain uses TRBV20-1 and TRBJ1-2, with D possibly TRBD1 on 5 matching bases. The germline gives CDR1 DFQATT, CDR2 SNEGSKA (reference sequence). The V and J ends lost 3 bases and 8 bases respectively, with 10 bases between them. There are 11 residues in the CDR3. CDR3 sequence: CSASSGPGYTF. CDR3 in DNA: TGCAGTGCTAGCTCAGGGCCCGGCTACACCTTC.

The chain is built from TRBV15 and TRBJ1-2; D not resolved. V dropped 0 bases and J dropped 5 bases, with 10 bases sitting between them. Germline V gene lookup returns CDR1 LNHNV and CDR2 YYDKDF (reference sequence). The CDR3 sequence is 14 residues long. CDR3 nucleotides: TGTGCCACCAGCAGAGATAAACGGGATTATGGCTACACCTTC. It is translated as CATSRDKRDYGYTF.

A single count supports this clone. The rearrangement uses TRBV28 and TRBJ2-1; the D is unclear. The germline CDR1 and CDR2 sequences are MDHEN and SYDVKM. Trimming stripped 2 bases from V and 10 bases from J, with 9 bases between. This CDR3 contains 12 residues. The CDR3 protein is CASSLRSREQFF. In DNA form, the CDR3 reads TGTGCCAGCAGTTTACGTAGCCGAGAGCAGTTCTTC.

This rearrangement joins TRBV7-2 to TRBJ2-1, with TRBD2 matching 13 bases. Trimming took 0 bases from V and 5 from J; bases not matched to a gene: 1. The length of the CDR3 is 16 residues. Germline-derived CDR1 and CDR2 are SGHTA and FQGNSA. This chain's CDR3 is CASSLAGTSGNNEQFF. As DNA, the CDR3 is TGTGCCAGCAGCTTAGCCGGGACTAGCGGGAACAATGAGCAGTTCTTC.

The chain is built from TRBV28 and TRBJ2-3; TRBD2 matches at 10 bases. CDR3 size: 15 residues. Germline CDR1 is MDHEN and CDR2 is SYDVKM. V was pared by 4 bases and J by 3 bases, with 4 bases of the junction left unmatched. Here the CDR3 reads CASSSAGGLTDTQYF. The CDR3 region has the DNA TGTGCCAGCAGTTCAGCGGGAGGGTTGACAGATACGCAGTATTTT.

The chain's CDR3 is CASSLYNRDRSGEQYF. The CDR3 DNA is TGTGCCAGCAGCCTGTACAACAGGGATCGTTCGGGCGAGCAGTACTTC. This chain connects TRBV7-3 to TRBJ2-7; D possibly corresponds to TRBD1 (6 bases). Germline V gene sequence: CDR1 SGHTA, CDR2 FQGTGA. V gave up 5 bases and J gave up 6 bases, with 23 bases separating them. This CDR3 contains 16 residues. Using reference TRBV7-3 and TRBJ2-7 for the parts outside the CDR3, the full variable domain is GAGVSQTPSNKVTEKGKYVELRCDPISGHTALYWYRQSLGQGPEFLIYFQGTGAADDSGLPNDRFFAVRPEGSVSTLKIQRTERGDSAVYLCASSLYNRDRSGEQYFGPGTRLTVT.

V usage is TRBV14 and J usage is TRBJ2-3; the D gene is possibly TRBD2 (6 bases). Per the germline V gene, CDR1 is SGHDN and CDR2 is FVKESK. This CDR3 comprises 17 residues. V was cut by 4 bases and J by 0 bases, with 17 bases left in between. DNA of the CDR3: TGTGCCAGCAGCCTTCAGCTAGGTGGGACTAGCACAGATACGCAGTATTTT. It is translated as CASSLQLGGTSTDTQYF.

The chain has TRBV28 and TRBJ2-1; 9 positions agree with TRBD2. The CDR3 runs 16 residues. Germline lookup yields CDR1 MDHEN and CDR2 SYDVKM. The V gene end was trimmed by 2 bases and the J gene end by 8 bases; junction bases not matched to a gene: 10. The CDR3 region has the DNA TGTGCCAGCAGTTTACAAGGTAGCGGGAGTCGGGATGAGCAGTTCTTC. Protein product: CASSLQGSGSRDEQFF.

The chain joins TRBV6-5 to TRBJ2-1; no firm D call. The ends were cut back, 6 bases at V and 10 bases at J, with 13 bases in the middle. The CDR3 covers 12 residues. The germline gives CDR1 MNHEY, CDR2 SVGAGI. The CDR3 bases are TGTGCCAGCAGCTCCAAGACTTCAGAGCAGTTCTTC. It yields the protein CASSSKTSEQFF.

The table lists this clone with a count of one. The rearrangement links TRBV7-2 to TRBJ1-5; D remains ambiguous. Germline-derived CDR1 and CDR2 are SGHTA and FQGNSA. Trimming stripped 3 bases from V and 0 bases from J, with 12 bases between. The CDR3 extends over 16 amino acids. CDR3 coding DNA: TGTGCCAGCAGCTTGAGGATAGCGAATAGCAATCAGCCCCAGCATTTT. Protein product: CASSLRIANSNQPQHF.

The rearrangement joins TRBV14 to TRBJ2-5; 8 bases match TRBD1. CDR1 and CDR2 (germline): SGHDN, FVKESK. This CDR3 spans 17 amino acids. V trimming: 3 bases; J trimming: 3 bases; junction bases outside the gene matches: 12. The CDR3 spells CASSHWTGSIAKETQYF. The DNA for the CDR3 is TGTGCCAGCAGCCACTGGACAGGGTCAATCGCCAAAGAGACCCAGTACTTC.

This clone was counted once. The chain combines TRBV28 with TRBJ1-2; D is unclear. Germline V gene sequence: CDR1 MDHEN, CDR2 SYDVKM. The CDR3 sequence is 14 residues long. With 6 bases removed from V and 4 bases from J, the gap between germline ends came to 15 bases. The CDR3: CASRRAGRGYGYTF. The CDR3 DNA is TGTGCCAGCAGAAGAGCGGGCAGAGGCTATGGCTACACCTTC.

The chain couples TRBV19 to TRBJ2-5; a possible D gene is TRBD2 (6 bases). The V gene's germline CDR1 is LNHDA and CDR2 SQIVND (reference sequence). Trimming stripped 4 bases from V and 4 bases from J, with 13 bases between. This CDR3 is 14 amino acids long. The DNA of the CDR3 is TGTGCCAGTAGTACTGGAGGGCCGGGAGAGACCCAGTACTTC. Protein sequence: CASSTGGPGETQYF.

The rearrangement links TRBV6-5 to TRBJ2-3; possible D gene TRBD1, 6 bases. V was shortened by 7 bases and J by 7 bases, with 18 bases between the two germline ends. Germline CDR1 and CDR2: MNHEY and SVGAGI. This CDR3 comprises 14 residues. Here the CDR3 DNA reads TGTGCCAGCACTCTTGGGCAGGGGAGTAATACGCAGTATTTT. Its protein is CASTLGQGSNTQYF.

The V and J genes are TRBV19 and TRBJ1-4; 7 bases agree with TRBD1. The CDR3 totals 16 residues. The V gene end was trimmed by 3 bases and the J gene end by 8 bases; junction bases not matched to a gene: 12. Germline V gene lookup returns CDR1 LNHDA and CDR2 SQIVND (reference sequence). The CDR3 region is CASSIGQGQSDEKLFF. The DNA for the CDR3 is TGTGCCAGTAGTATCGGGCAGGGACAGTCTGACGAAAAACTGTTTTTT.

V and J are TRBV30 and TRBJ2-7; D is possibly TRBD2 (5 bases). V was cut by 0 bases and J by 3 bases, with 9 bases left in between. CDR3 length equals 13 residues. CDR1 and CDR2 from the germline V gene are GTSNPN and SVGIG (reference sequence). CDR3 sequence (DNA): TGTGCCTGGAGTGTTCCGGGGTACTACGAGCAGTACTTC. This translates into CAWSVPGYYEQYF.

This clone was detected once. CDR3 nucleotide sequence: TGTGCCAGCAGTGAAGCGTTCGGGGGGACTTACAATGAGCAGTTCTTC. Translation: CASSEAFGGTYNEQFF. The V call is TRBV2, the J call TRBJ2-1, with 7 bases matching TRBD2. V gave up 0 bases and J gave up 4 bases; unmatched junction bases: 6. The CDR3 has 16 amino acids. Germline assignment: CDR1 SNHLY and CDR2 FYNNEI.

In this sample, this clone turned up once. V is TRBV5-8 and J is TRBJ2-3; D not certain. The ends were cut back, 1 base at V and 0 bases at J, with 9 bases in the middle. The CDR3 is 15 amino acids. CDR1 and CDR2 from the germline V gene are SGHTS and YDEGEE. The CDR3 reads CASSLLFRSTDTQYF. In nucleotides, the CDR3 is TGTGCCAGCAGCTTGCTGTTTCGTAGCACAGATACGCAGTATTTT.

The sample holds one count of this clone. This rearrangement joins TRBV3-1 (or the pseudogene TRBV3-2) to TRBJ1-2, with TRBD1 identical over 7 bases. From germline, CDR1 is LGHDT and CDR2 YNNKEL (reference sequence). V lost 0 bases, J lost 2 bases, and 12 bases stayed unmatched. The CDR3 contains 18 residues. The CDR3 here is CASSQEGGQTAANYGYTF. CDR3 DNA: TGTGCCAGCAGCCAAGAGGGGGGACAGACAGCGGCGAACTATGGCTACACCTTC.